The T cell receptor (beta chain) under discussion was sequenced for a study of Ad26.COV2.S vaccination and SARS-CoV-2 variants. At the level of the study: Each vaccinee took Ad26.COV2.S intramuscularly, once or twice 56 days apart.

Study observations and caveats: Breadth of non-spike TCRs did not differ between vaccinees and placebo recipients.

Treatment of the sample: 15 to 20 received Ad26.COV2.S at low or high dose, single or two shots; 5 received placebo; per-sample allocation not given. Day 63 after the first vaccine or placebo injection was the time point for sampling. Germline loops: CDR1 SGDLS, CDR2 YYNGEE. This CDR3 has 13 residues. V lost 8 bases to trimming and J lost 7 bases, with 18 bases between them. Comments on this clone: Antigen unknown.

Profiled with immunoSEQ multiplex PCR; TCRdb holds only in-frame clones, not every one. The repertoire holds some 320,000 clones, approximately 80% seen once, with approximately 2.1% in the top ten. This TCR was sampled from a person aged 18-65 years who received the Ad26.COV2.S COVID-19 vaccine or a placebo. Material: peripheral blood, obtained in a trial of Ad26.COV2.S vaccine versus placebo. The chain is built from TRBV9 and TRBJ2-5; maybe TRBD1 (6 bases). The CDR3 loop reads CASGGRTRGTQYF. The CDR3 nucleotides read TGTGCCAGTGGGGGCCGAACCCGGGGGACCCAGTACTTC.